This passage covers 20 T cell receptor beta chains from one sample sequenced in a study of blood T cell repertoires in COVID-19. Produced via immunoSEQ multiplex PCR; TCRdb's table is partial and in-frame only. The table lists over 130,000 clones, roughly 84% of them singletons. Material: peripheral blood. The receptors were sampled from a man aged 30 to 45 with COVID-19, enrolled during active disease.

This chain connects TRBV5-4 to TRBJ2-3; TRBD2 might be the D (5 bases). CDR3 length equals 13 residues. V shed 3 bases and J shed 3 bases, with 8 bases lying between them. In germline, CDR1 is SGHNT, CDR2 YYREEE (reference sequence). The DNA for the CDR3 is TGTGCCAGCAGCTCCTGGGAGACAGATACGCAGTATTTT. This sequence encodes CASSSWETDTQYF.

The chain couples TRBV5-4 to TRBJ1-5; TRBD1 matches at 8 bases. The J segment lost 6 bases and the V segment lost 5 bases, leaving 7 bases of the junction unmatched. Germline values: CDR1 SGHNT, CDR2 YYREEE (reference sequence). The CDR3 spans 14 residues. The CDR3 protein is CASSLQGAAQPQHF. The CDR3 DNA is TGTGCCAGCAGTCTTCAGGGGGCGGCTCAGCCCCAGCATTTT.

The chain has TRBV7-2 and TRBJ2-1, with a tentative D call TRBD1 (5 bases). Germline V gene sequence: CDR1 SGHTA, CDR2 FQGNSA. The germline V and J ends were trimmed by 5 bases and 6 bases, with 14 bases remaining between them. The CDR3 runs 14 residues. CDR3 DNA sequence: TGTGCCAGCAGCCTCCAGGGTAGGGGCAATGAGCAGTTCTTC. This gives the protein CASSLQGRGNEQFF.

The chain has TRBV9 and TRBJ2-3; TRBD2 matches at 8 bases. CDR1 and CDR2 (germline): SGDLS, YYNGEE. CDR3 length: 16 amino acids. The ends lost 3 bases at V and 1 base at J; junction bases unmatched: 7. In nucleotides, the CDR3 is TGTGCCAGCAGCGGGGGACTAGTGTCTGGCACAGATACGCAGTATTTT. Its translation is CASSGGLVSGTDTQYF.

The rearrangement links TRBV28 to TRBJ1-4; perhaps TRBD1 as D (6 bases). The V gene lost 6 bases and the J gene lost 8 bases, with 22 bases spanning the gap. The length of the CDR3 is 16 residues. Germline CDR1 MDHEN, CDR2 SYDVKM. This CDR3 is CASSRDRTATYEKLFF. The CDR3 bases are TGTGCCAGCAGCCGAGACCGGACAGCTACCTACGAAAAACTGTTTTTT.

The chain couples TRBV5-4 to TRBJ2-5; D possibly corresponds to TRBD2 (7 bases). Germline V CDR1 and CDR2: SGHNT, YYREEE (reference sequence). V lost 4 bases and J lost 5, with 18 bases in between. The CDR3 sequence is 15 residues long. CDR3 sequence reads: CASSAGGGGAETQYF. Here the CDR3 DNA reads TGTGCCAGCAGCGCGGGTGGGGGGGGCGCGGAGACCCAGTACTTC. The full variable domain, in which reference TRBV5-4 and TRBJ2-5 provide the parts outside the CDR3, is ETGVTQSPTHLIKTRGQQVTLRCSSQSGHNTVSWYQQALGQGPQFIFQYYREEENGRGNFPPRFSGLQFPNYSSELNVNALELDDSALYLCASSAGGGGAETQYFGPGTRLLVL.

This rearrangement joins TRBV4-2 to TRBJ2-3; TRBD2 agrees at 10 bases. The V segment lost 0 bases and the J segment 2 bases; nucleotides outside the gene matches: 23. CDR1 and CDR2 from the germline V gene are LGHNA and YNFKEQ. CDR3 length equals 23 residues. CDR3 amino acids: CASSQDLLMSGWLAGAITDTQYF. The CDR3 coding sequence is TGTGCCAGCAGCCAAGATCTTTTGATGAGTGGGTGGCTAGCGGGAGCGATCACAGATACGCAGTATTTT.

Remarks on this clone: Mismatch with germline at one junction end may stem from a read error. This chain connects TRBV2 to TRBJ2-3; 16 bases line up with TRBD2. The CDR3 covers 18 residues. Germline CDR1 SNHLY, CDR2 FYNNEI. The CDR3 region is CASREGTSGRADTDTQYF. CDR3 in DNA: TGTGCCAGCAGGGAAGGGACTAGCGGGAGGGCCGATACAGATACGCAGTATTTT.

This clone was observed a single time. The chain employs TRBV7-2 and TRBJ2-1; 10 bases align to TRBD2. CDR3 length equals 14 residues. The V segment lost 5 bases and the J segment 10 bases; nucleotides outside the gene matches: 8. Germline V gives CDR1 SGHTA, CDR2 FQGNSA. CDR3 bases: TGTGCCAGCAGCCAGACTAGCGGGCAGCACGAGCAGTTCTTC. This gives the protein CASSQTSGQHEQFF.

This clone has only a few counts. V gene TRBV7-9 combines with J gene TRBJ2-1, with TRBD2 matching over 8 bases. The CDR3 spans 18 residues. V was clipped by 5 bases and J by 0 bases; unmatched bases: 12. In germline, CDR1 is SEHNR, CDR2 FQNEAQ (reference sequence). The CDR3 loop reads CASSPRAAGGPSYNEQFF. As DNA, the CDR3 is TGTGCCAGCAGCCCGCGGGCTGCGGGAGGTCCCTCCTACAATGAGCAGTTCTTC. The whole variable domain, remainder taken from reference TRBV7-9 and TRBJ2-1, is DTGVSQNPRHKITKRGQNVTFRCDPISEHNRLYWYRQTLGQGPEFLTYFQNEAQLEKSRLLSDRFSAERPKGSFSTLEIQRTEQGDSAMYLCASSPRAAGGPSYNEQFFGPGTRLTVL.

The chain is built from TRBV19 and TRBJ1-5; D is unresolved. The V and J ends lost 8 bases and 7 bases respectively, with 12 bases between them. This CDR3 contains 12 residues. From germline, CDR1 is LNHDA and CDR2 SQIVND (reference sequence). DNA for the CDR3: TGTGCCAGTGGGCCCGCCAACCAGCCCCAGCATTTT. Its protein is CASGPANQPQHF.

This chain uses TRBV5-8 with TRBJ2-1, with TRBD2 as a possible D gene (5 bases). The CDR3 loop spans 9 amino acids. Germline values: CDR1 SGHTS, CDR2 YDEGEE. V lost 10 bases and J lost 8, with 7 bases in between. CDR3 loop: CARGYEQFF. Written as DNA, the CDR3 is TGTGCCCGAGGGTATGAGCAGTTCTTC.

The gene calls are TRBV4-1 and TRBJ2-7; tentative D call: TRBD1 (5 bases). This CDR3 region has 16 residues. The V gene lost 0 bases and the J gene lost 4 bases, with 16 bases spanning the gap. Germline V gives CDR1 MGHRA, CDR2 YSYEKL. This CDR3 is CASSQDGALRRYEQYF. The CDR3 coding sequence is TGCGCCAGCAGCCAAGATGGGGCCCTGAGGCGATACGAGCAGTACTTC.

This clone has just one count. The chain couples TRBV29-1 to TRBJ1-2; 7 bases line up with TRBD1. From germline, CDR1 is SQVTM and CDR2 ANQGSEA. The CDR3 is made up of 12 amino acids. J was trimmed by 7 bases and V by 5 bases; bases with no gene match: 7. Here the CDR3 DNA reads TGCAGCGTTTTGACAGGGAATCGTGGCTACACCTTC. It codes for CSVLTGNRGYTF. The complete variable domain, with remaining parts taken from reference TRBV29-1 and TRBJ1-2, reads SAVISQKPSRDICQRGTSLTIQCQVDSQVTMMFWYRQQPGQSLTLIATANQGSEATYESGFVIDKFPISRPNLTFSTLTVSNMSPEDSSIYLCSVLTGNRGYTFGSGTRLTVV.

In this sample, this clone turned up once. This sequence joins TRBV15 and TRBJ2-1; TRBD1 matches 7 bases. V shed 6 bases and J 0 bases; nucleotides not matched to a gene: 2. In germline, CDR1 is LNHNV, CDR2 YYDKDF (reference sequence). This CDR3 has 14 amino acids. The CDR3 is CATRGTDSYNEQFF. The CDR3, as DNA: TGTGCCACCAGAGGGACAGACTCCTACAATGAGCAGTTCTTC.

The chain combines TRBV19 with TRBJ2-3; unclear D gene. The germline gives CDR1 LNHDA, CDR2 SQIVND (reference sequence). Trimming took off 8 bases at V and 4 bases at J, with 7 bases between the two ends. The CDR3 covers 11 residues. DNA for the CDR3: TGTGCCAGTGCCCGCGCAGATACGCAGTATTTT. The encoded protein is CASARADTQYF.

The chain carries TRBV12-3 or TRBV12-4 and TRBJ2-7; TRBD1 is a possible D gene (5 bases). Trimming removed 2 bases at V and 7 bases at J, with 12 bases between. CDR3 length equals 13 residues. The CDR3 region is CASSLLAKGEQYF. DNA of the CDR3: TGTGCCAGCAGTTTATTGGCGAAGGGGGAGCAGTACTTC.

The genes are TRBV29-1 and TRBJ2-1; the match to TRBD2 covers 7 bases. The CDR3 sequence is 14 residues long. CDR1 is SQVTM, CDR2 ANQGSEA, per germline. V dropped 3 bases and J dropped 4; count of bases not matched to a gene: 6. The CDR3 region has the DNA TGCAGCGTTGATGGGCTAGCGGATTACAATGAGCAGTTCTTC. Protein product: CSVDGLADYNEQFF.

CDR3 DNA: TGCGCCAGCAGCTTGGCTAGTAGCTCCTACAATGAGCAGTTCTTC. Amino acid sequence: CASSLASSSYNEQFF. The chain links TRBV5-1 to TRBJ2-1; D unresolved. CDR1 and CDR2 (germline): SGHRS, YFSETQ. V was trimmed by 0 bases and J by 0 bases, leaving 7 bases between them. This CDR3 has 15 residues. The variable domain in full, completed from reference TRBV5-1 and TRBJ2-1, reads KAGVTQTPRYLIKTRGQQVTLSCSPISGHRSVSWYQQTPGQGLQFLFEYFSETQRNKGNFPGRFSGRQFSNSRSEMNVSTLELGDSALYLCASSLASSSYNEQFFGPGTRLTVL.

CDR3 region: CASSIRQGERQPQHF. The CDR3 DNA follows: TGTGCCAGCAGTATCCGACAGGGTGAAAGGCAGCCCCAGCATTTT. V usage is TRBV6-5 and J usage is TRBJ1-5; 7 bases agree with TRBD1. V lost 5 bases and J lost 7; bases outside the gene matches: 11. The germline V gene encodes CDR1 MNHEY and CDR2 SVGAGI. This CDR3 is built from 15 residues.